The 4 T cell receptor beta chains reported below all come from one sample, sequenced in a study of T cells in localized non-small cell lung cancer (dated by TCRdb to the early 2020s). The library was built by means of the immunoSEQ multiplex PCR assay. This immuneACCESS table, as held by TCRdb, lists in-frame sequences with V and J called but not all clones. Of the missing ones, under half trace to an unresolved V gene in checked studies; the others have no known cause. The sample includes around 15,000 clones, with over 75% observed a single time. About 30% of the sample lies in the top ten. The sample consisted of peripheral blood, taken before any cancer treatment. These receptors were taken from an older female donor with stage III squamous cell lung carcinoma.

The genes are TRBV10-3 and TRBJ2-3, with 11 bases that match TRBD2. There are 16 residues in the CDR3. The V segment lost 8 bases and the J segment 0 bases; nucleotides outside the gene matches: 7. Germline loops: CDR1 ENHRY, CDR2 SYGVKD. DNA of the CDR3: TGTGCCATCGCGGTGACTAGCGGGGCTAGCACAGATACGCAGTATTTT. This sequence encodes CAIAVTSGASTDTQYF.

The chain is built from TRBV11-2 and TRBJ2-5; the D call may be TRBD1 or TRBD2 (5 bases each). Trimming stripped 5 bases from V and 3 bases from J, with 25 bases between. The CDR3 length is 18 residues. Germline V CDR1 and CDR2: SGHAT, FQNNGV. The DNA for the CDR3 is TGTGCCAGCAGCGATATACCGGGCGCGAGAGGGGAAAAAGAGACCCAGTACTTC. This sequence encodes CASSDIPGARGEKETQYF.

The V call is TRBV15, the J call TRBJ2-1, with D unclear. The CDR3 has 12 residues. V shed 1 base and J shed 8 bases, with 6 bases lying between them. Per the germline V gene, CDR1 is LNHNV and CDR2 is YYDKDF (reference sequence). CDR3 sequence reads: CATSRGLYEQFF. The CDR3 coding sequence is TGTGCCACCAGCAGAGGGTTATATGAGCAGTTCTTC. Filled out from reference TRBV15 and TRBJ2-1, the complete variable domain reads DAMVIQNPRYQVTQFGKPVTLSCSQTLNHNVMYWYQQKSSQAPKLLFHYYDKDFNNEADTPDNFQSRRPNTSFCFLDIRSPGLGDTAMYLCATSRGLYEQFFGPGTRLTVL.

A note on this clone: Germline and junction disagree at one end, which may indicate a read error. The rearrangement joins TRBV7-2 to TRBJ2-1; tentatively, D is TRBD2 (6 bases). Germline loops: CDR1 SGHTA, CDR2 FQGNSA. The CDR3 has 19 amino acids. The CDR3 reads CASSQESVGTESSYNEQFF. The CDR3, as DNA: TGCGCCAGCAGCCAAGAGTCGGTCGGGACTGAAAGCTCCTACAATGAGCAGTTCTTC.